Listed below are T cell receptor beta chains from one sample, sequenced in a study of blood T cell repertoires in COVID-19. This table comes from immunoSEQ multiplex PCR, and its TCRdb copy is limited to in-frame clones, with some not included. This sample has about 200,000 clones, with roughly 88% found just once. The sample was PBMCs or T cells enriched from blood (not recorded which). Every receptor here comes from a man between 35 and 55 years old with acute COVID-19. Both conserved end residues are part of each CDR3. D genes are given only for firm matches. Not every row has a clone size; where given, it reads once, few, many or a size class.

15,NA,TRBJ1-3,TRBV18,NA,CASSPTRGDGNTIYF,TGTGCCAGCTCACCAACCCGGGGGGATGGAAACACCATATATTTT
14,NA,TRBJ2-1,TRBV29-1,NA,CSVGVEGDYNEQFF,TGCAGCGTTGGGGTCGAGGGGGACTACAATGAGCAGTTCTTC
13,NA,TRBJ2-7,TRBV7-9,NA,CASEGAGGFEQYF,TGTGCCAGTGAAGGGGCCGGTGGGTTCGAGCAGTACTTC
14,NA,TRBJ2-3,TRBV3-1/TRBV3-2,TRBD2,CASSLRAGSDTQYF,TGTGCCAGCAGCCTTCGAGCGGGATCAGATACGCAGTATTTT
12,NA,TRBJ2-1,TRBV19,NA,CASSPGHNEQFF,TGTGCCAGTAGTCCAGGCCACAATGAGCAGTTCTTC
15,NA,TRBJ1-6,TRBV6-2/TRBV6-3,TRBD1,CASSYSGQGNSPLHF,TGTGCCAGCAGTTACTCGGGACAGGGGAATTCACCCCTCCACTTT
13,NA,TRBJ1-2,TRBV30,NA,CAWNPRRGQGYTF,TGTGCCTGGAACCCCCGCAGGGGCCAAGGCTACACCTTC
13,NA,TRBJ2-1,TRBV12-3/TRBV12-4,TRBD2,CASRLAVYNEQFF,TGTGCCAGCCGACTAGCGGTTTACAATGAGCAGTTCTTC
20,NA,TRBJ2-6,TRBV7-8,TRBD1,CASSQRGSGQGKSGANVLTF,TGTGCCAGCAGCCAACGTGGGTCGGGACAGGGGAAATCCGGGGCCAACGTCCTGACTTTC
14,NA,TRBJ2-7,TRBV2,TRBD1,CASSEVGDRGEQYF,TGTGCCAGCAGTGAAGTGGGGGACAGGGGTGAGCAGTACTTC
15,NA,TRBJ1-5,TRBV7-9,NA,CASSLGSGGNQPQHF,TGTGCCAGCAGCTTGGGCTCAGGGGGCAATCAGCCCCAGCATTTT
14,NA,TRBJ2-7,TRBV27,NA,CASKVGRLALEQYF,TGTGCCAGCAAAGTGGGGAGGCTAGCACTCGAGCAGTACTTC
14,once,TRBJ2-5,TRBV10-3,TRBD2,CAISEAGAGETQYF,TGTGCCATCAGTGAAGCGGGAGCTGGGGAGACCCAGTACTTC
14,once,TRBJ1-5,TRBV30,TRBD1,CAWGPGQGNQPQHF,TGTGCCTGGGGACCGGGACAGGGCAATCAGCCCCAGCATTTT
15,NA,TRBJ2-7,TRBV5-1,TRBD1,CASSPRDRGLREQYF,TGCGCCAGCAGCCCGCGGGACAGGGGGTTAAGGGAGCAGTACTTC
11,once,TRBJ1-6,TRBV27,NA,CASPRGHPLHF,TGTGCCAGCCCTAGGGGTCATCCCCTCCACTTT
14,NA,TRBJ2-1,TRBV10-3,NA,CAISDSSSYNEQFF,TGTGCCATCAGTGACTCTAGCTCCTACAATGAGCAGTTCTTC
12,NA,TRBJ1-3,TRBV4-3,NA,CASSSTGNTIYF,TGCGCCAGCAGTTCCACTGGAAACACCATATATTTT
16,NA,TRBJ2-7,TRBV24-1,TRBD2,CATSAPGIAGAYEQYF,TGTGCCACCAGTGCGCCGGGGATAGCGGGGGCCTACGAGCAGTACTTC
20,many,TRBJ2-1,TRBV21-1,NA,CASSKAGSFVAGTLYNEQFF,TGTGCCAGCAGCAAAGCGGGAAGTTTTGTGGCGGGAACCCTCTACAATGAGCAGTTCTTC
16,NA,TRBJ2-3,TRBV9,NA,CASSVVSGGVPDTQYF,TGTGCCAGCAGCGTGGTATCCGGCGGGGTTCCCGATACGCAGTATTTT
15,NA,TRBJ2-2,TRBV11-3,NA,CASSHPSLDTGELFF,TGTGCCAGCAGTCACCCTAGTCTCGACACCGGGGAGCTGTTTTTT
12,NA,TRBJ2-1,TRBV5-4,NA,CASSYRDNEQFF,TGTGCCAGCAGCTACAGGGACAATGAGCAGTTCTTC
14,few,TRBJ2-2,TRBV27,TRBD1,CAGRRTGWTGELFF,TGTGCCGGCAGGAGGACAGGGTGGACCGGGGAGCTGTTTTTT
15,NA,TRBJ1-4,TRBV5-5,TRBD1,CASSRTGTGDEKLFF,TGTGCCAGCAGCCGTACCGGGACAGGGGATGAAAAACTGTTTTTT
16,NA,TRBJ1-1,TRBV30,TRBD1,CAWSGRQGNGGTEAFF,TGTGCCTGGAGTGGCAGACAGGGGAACGGGGGCACTGAAGCTTTCTTT
13,NA,TRBJ2-5,TRBV18,TRBD2,CASTLADQETQYF,TGTGCCAGCACACTAGCGGACCAAGAGACCCAGTACTTC
15,many,TRBJ2-2,TRBV5-1,TRBD2,CAGREREAYTGELFF,TGCGCCGGCCGAGAGCGGGAGGCCTACACCGGGGAGCTGTTTTTT
15,NA,TRBJ1-2,TRBV10-3,TRBD1,CAIGEQGAGMGGYTF,TGTGCCATCGGAGAACAGGGGGCGGGGATGGGTGGCTACACCTTC
12,NA,TRBJ2-7,TRBV16,NA,CASSPSSYEQYF,TGTGCCAGCAGCCCCTCCAGCTACGAGCAGTACTTC
14,NA,TRBJ1-2,TRBV27,TRBD1,CASSSGTGSNGYTF,TGTGCCAGCAGTTCGGGGACAGGGTCGAATGGCTACACCTTC
16,NA,TRBJ2-3,TRBV5-1,NA,CASSWALATSTDTQYF,TGCGCCAGCAGCTGGGCGCTAGCGACTAGCACAGATACGCAGTATTTT
13,NA,TRBJ1-1,TRBV20-1,NA,CSASLLENTEAFF,TGCAGTGCTAGTTTACTCGAGAACACTGAAGCTTTCTTT
14,once,TRBJ2-3,TRBV3-1/TRBV3-2,TRBD2,CASAGGIQLDTQYF,TGTGCCAGCGCGGGAGGAATACAACTAGATACGCAGTATTTT
10,few,TRBJ1-5,TRBV6-8,NA,CASSYGQEHF,TGTGCCAGCAGTTACGGGCAGGAGCATTTT
17,NA,TRBJ2-1,TRBV2,TRBD2,CASSEESSGRASYEQFF,TGTGCCAGCAGTGAAGAGTCTAGCGGGAGGGCTTCTTATGAGCAGTTCTTC
14,NA,TRBJ1-1,TRBV9,NA,CASSASPGGTEAFF,TGTGCCAGCAGCGCCTCCCCCGGGGGCACTGAAGCTTTCTTT
14,once,TRBJ2-5,TRBV2,NA,CASSVRDTQETQYF,TGTGCCAGCAGTGTCCGGGACACCCAAGAGACCCAGTACTTC
15,NA,TRBJ2-5,TRBV29-1,TRBD2,CSVALAGATGKTQYF,TGCAGCGTTGCCCTAGCGGGAGCGACAGGGAAGACCCAGTACTTC
13,NA,TRBJ1-3,TRBV7-3,TRBD1,CASGQGNGNTIYF,TGTGCCAGCGGACAGGGGAACGGAAACACCATATATTTT
13,NA,TRBJ2-1,TRBV30,TRBD2,CAWAGLAGDPGFF,TGTGCCTGGGCAGGACTAGCGGGAGACCCTGGGTTCTTC
12,NA,TRBJ2-1,TRBV7-8,NA,CACQGSYNEQFF,TGTGCCTGTCAGGGTTCTTACAATGAGCAGTTCTTC
16,NA,TRBJ2-1,TRBV7-8,TRBD2,CASIRTSGSLVNEQFF,TGTGCCAGCATACGGACTAGCGGGAGCCTTGTCAATGAGCAGTTCTTC
11,NA,TRBJ2-2,TRBV29-1,TRBD2,CSGTRAGELFF,TGCAGTGGGACTAGGGCTGGGGAGCTGTTTTTT
15,NA,TRBJ1-2,TRBV6-2/TRBV6-3,NA,CASSYPEGGAGGYTF,TGTGCCAGCAGTTACCCCGAGGGGGGGGCTGGCGGCTACACCTTC
15,NA,TRBJ2-1,TRBV6-2/TRBV6-3,NA,CASSLAVSSYNEQFF,TGTGCCAGCAGTTTGGCGGTTTCCTCCTACAATGAGCAGTTCTTC
14,NA,TRBJ2-2,TRBV13,NA,CASRKAGNTGELFF,TGTGCCAGCAGGAAAGCGGGTAACACCGGGGAGCTGTTTTTT
14,NA,TRBJ2-1,TRBV4-3,NA,CASSQDPTYNEQFF,TGCGCCAGCAGCCAAGATCCCACCTACAATGAGCAGTTCTTC